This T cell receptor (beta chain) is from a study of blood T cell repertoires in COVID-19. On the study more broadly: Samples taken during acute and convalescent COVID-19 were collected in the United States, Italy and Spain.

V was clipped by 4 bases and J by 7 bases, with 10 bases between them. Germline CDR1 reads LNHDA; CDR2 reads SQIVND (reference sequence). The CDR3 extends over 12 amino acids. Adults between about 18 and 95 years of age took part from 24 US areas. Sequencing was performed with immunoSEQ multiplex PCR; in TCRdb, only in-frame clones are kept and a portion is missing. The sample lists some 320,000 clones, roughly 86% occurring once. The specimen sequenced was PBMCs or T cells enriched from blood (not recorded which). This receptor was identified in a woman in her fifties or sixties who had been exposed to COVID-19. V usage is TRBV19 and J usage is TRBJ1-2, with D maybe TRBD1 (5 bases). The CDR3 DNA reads TGTGCCAGTAGTAGTGCAGGGCTTGGCTACACCTTC. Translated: CASSSAGLGYTF.